A selection of T cell receptor beta chains follows, all from one sample in a study of long-term antiretroviral therapy in people with HIV. Produced via immunoSEQ multiplex PCR; TCRdb's table is partial and in-frame only. The sample includes tens of thousands of clones, roughly 87% of them seen just once. The input for sequencing was unsorted PBMCs, taken 2 years after starting antiretroviral therapy. Receptor source: a man in his fifties with HIV. Both conserved end residues are part of each CDR3. Each record gives: V gene, clone size, CDR3 protein. The size of a clone is reported for some rows only, either as once, few or many, or as a class for expanded clones.

v_gene: TRBV9
abundance: NA
CDR3aa: CASSVGMAYEQYF

v_gene: TRBV29-1
abundance: NA
CDR3aa: CSVEGHRGTGWAFF

v_gene: TRBV5-1
abundance: NA
CDR3aa: CASSLGDRMNTEAFF

v_gene: TRBV6-6
abundance: NA
CDR3aa: CASSYSIQGATEAFF

v_gene: TRBV27
abundance: NA
CDR3aa: CASSFRGDQETQYF

v_gene: TRBV12-5
abundance: NA
CDR3aa: CASGLNLKFF

v_gene: TRBV4-1
abundance: NA
CDR3aa: CASSHPLRRGPDGNIQYF

v_gene: TRBV28
abundance: NA
CDR3aa: CASSPGYGYTF

v_gene: TRBV7-8
abundance: NA
CDR3aa: CASSLTEKNTGELFF

v_gene: TRBV5-1
abundance: NA
CDR3aa: CASSTQMTGNTEAFF

v_gene: TRBV28
abundance: NA
CDR3aa: CASSYAGGGPYGYTF

v_gene: TRBV18
abundance: NA
CDR3aa: CASSKLRGLGLAGSTDTQYF

v_gene: TRBV7-2
abundance: NA
CDR3aa: CASSRAAGGAQYF

v_gene: TRBV5-6
abundance: NA
CDR3aa: CASSLYSHSGRGTQYF

v_gene: TRBV30
abundance: NA
CDR3aa: CAQSRDGYEQYF

v_gene: TRBV28
abundance: NA
CDR3aa: CASSPHLNEQFF

v_gene: TRBV10-1
abundance: NA
CDR3aa: CASSIYSGGYEQYF

v_gene: TRBV5-6
abundance: NA
CDR3aa: CASSLVRADGELFF

v_gene: TRBV5-1
abundance: NA
CDR3aa: CASSLGPLANTGELFF

v_gene: TRBV7-2
abundance: NA
CDR3aa: CASSFQTSNGYTF

v_gene: TRBV7-9
abundance: once
CDR3aa: CASSLGHLYEQYF

v_gene: TRBV28
abundance: NA
CDR3aa: CASSFLGTNHNEQFF

v_gene: TRBV18
abundance: NA
CDR3aa: CASSPQGPNQPQHF

v_gene: TRBV5-1
abundance: NA
CDR3aa: CASSIGQGYTGELFF

v_gene: TRBV28
abundance: once
CDR3aa: CASSPSTDKLFF

v_gene: TRBV28
abundance: NA
CDR3aa: CASSWGWGDNQPQHF

v_gene: TRBV19
abundance: NA
CDR3aa: CASSTMGQGNTEAFF

v_gene: TRBV28
abundance: NA
CDR3aa: CASSRNTETQYF

v_gene: TRBV2
abundance: NA
CDR3aa: CARNEQFF

v_gene: TRBV30
abundance: once
CDR3aa: CAWSVGSNYGYTF

v_gene: TRBV7-9
abundance: NA
CDR3aa: CASSPSSYNEQFF

v_gene: TRBV5-1
abundance: NA
CDR3aa: CASSWGLTSNEQFF

v_gene: TRBV4-3
abundance: once
CDR3aa: CASSQSDRGSQPQHF

v_gene: TRBV4-3
abundance: once
CDR3aa: CASSQGTSGAYEQYF

v_gene: TRBV7-2
abundance: NA
CDR3aa: CASSLGRGRGPRELFF

v_gene: TRBV27
abundance: NA
CDR3aa: CASRPGIRTGNNEQFF

v_gene: TRBV19
abundance: NA
CDR3aa: CASSWIVGQGNEQFF

v_gene: TRBV28
abundance: NA
CDR3aa: CASSSGDQPQHF

v_gene: TRBV5-1
abundance: NA
CDR3aa: CASSLDSRTGYEQYF

v_gene: TRBV7-8
abundance: NA
CDR3aa: CASSPQKHDNYGYTF